The 25 T cell receptor beta chains below come from one sample, sequenced in a study of cytomegalovirus exposure and HLA in healthy donors. The PCR ran on 60 Vbeta and 13 Jbeta primers. Sequencing used immunoSEQ multiplex PCR; TCRdb keeps in-frame clones, though not all of them. The sample has fewer than 200,000 clones; around 83% are singletons. Sequencing input: PBMCs. Receptors were obtained from a man between 18 and 29 years old in good health and CMV-seropositive.

CDR3 protein: CASSQEHNYGYTF. CDR3 sequence (DNA): TGCGCCAGCAGCCAAGAACATAACTATGGCTACACCTTC. The chain uses TRBV4-3 and TRBJ1-2; D uncertain. With 0 bases removed from V and 1 base from J, the gap between germline ends came to 3 bases. Germline CDR1 LGHNA, CDR2 YSLEER. The CDR3 extends over 13 amino acids.

This clone was counted once. The gene calls are TRBV11-1 and TRBJ2-3; 13 nucleotides align to TRBD2. The ends lost 3 bases at V and 6 bases at J; junction bases unmatched: 3. Germline V gene sequence: CDR1 SGHAT, CDR2 FQDESV (reference sequence). There are 15 residues in the CDR3. Here the CDR3 reads CASSLTSGGLDTQYF. In nucleotides, the CDR3 is TGTGCCAGCAGCTTGACTAGCGGGGGGTTGGATACGCAGTATTTT.

V and J are TRBV11-1 and TRBJ2-1; D is possibly TRBD2 (5 bases). This CDR3 has 15 amino acids. V lost 1 base to trimming and J lost 5 bases, with 12 bases between them. Germline CDR1 reads SGHAT; CDR2 reads FQDESV (reference sequence). The CDR3 DNA follows: TGTGCCAGCAGCTTAGAGAGGGTCAAAAACAATGAGCAGTTCTTC. The encoded protein is CASSLERVKNNEQFF.

The chain couples TRBV13 to TRBJ2-7; D perhaps matches TRBD1 (6 bases). The V and J ends lost 3 bases and 1 base respectively, with 19 bases between them. Looked up from germline, CDR1 is PRHDT and CDR2 is FYEKMQ (reference sequence). The CDR3 has 17 residues. CDR3 nucleotide sequence: TGTGCCAGCAGCTTTTTGGGCGAGTATGGACAGTCCTACGAGCAGTACTTC. This translates into CASSFLGEYGQSYEQYF.

The genes are TRBV7-8 and TRBJ2-5, with 13 positions matching TRBD2. The V gene end was trimmed by 5 bases and the J gene end by 0 bases; junction bases not matched to a gene: 15. This CDR3 comprises 20 residues. Germline loops: CDR1 SGHVS, CDR2 FQNEAQ. The CDR3 region is CASSLTWTSGGRSYQETQYF. CDR3 in DNA: TGTGCCAGCAGCCTTACCTGGACTAGCGGGGGCCGGAGTTACCAAGAGACCCAGTACTTC.

This clone has only one observation. This rearrangement joins TRBV7-2 to TRBJ2-1; D not resolved. Per germline, CDR1 SGHTA and CDR2 FQGNSA. V lost 6 bases and J 0 bases, leaving 15 bases between the germline ends. The CDR3 spans 16 residues. The CDR3 DNA follows: TGTGCCAGCAGGCCCTCTAAAAAGAGCTCCTACAATGAGCAGTTCTTC. It codes for CASRPSKKSSYNEQFF.

This chain connects TRBV4-3 to TRBJ1-6; 7 nucleotides line up with TRBD1. Germline V CDR1 and CDR2: LGHNA, YSLEER. Trimming removed 3 bases from V and 6 bases from J; junction bases left unmatched: 8. The length of the CDR3 is 16 residues. The CDR3 DNA sequence: TGCGCCAGCAGCCAGGGTTACAGGGGAGCTAATTCACCCCTCCACTTT. Its translation: CASSQGYRGANSPLHF.

The J gene is TRBJ2-3, the V gene TRBV4-2; TRBD2 agrees at 8 bases. Germline CDR1 reads LGHNA; CDR2 reads YNFKEQ. The CDR3 totals 11 residues. The junction had 1 base not matched to a gene; V was cut back by 4 bases and J by 10 bases. CDR3 amino acids: CASSPGGSQYF. Written as DNA, the CDR3 is TGTGCCAGCAGCCCGGGGGGGTCGCAGTATTTT.

This clone was seen once. This chain uses TRBV19 with TRBJ1-6; no reliable D call. Germline assignment: CDR1 LNHDA and CDR2 SQIVND (reference sequence). CDR3 length: 15 residues. Trimming pared 8 bases from V and 0 bases from J, leaving 11 bases between. The CDR3 region is CASRKESSYNSPLHF. DNA of the CDR3: TGTGCCAGTCGGAAGGAGAGCTCCTATAATTCACCCCTCCACTTT.

The rearrangement links TRBV5-1 to TRBJ1-1, with unresolved D. Trimming removed 5 bases from V and 6 bases from J, with 11 bases in between. The germline gives CDR1 SGHRS, CDR2 YFSETQ. CDR3 length: 12 amino acids. For the CDR3, the DNA is TGCGCCAGCAGGGCGACTGGCCCTGAAGCTTTCTTT. Translated, it gives CASRATGPEAFF.

The chain carries TRBV15 and TRBJ2-7; 9 bases match TRBD1. The better agreement between TRBJ2-1 and the DNA end casts doubt on the J call. The CDR3 consists of 15 residues. Germline V CDR1 and CDR2: LNHNV, YYDKDF (reference sequence). CDR3 coding DNA: TGTGCCACCAGCAGAGAAGGGACAGGGTCCAATGAGCAGTTCTTC. It encodes CATSREGTGSNEQFF.

The chain links TRBV7-8 to TRBJ2-5; D is ambiguous. The CDR3 spans 12 residues. Trimming shortened V by 1 base and J by 7 bases, and 7 bases separated the two germline ends. Per the germline V gene, CDR1 is SGHVS and CDR2 is FQNEAQ. This chain's CDR3 is CASSLDYGTQYF. CDR3 nucleotide sequence: TGTGCCAGCAGCTTAGACTACGGGACCCAGTACTTC.

The chain combines TRBV5-1 with TRBJ2-2; 8 bases are shared with TRBD2. The CDR3 is 15 residues long. J gave up 4 bases and V 4 bases, and 6 bases lay outside the gene matches. Germline assignment: CDR1 SGHRS and CDR2 YFSETQ. The CDR3 DNA sequence: TGCGCCAGCAGCGACGGGGGGGCTGGCACCGGGGAGCTGTTTTTT. The encoded protein is CASSDGGAGTGELFF.

DNA for the CDR3: TGTGCCAGCAGCCGTGGAGGGGCCAAAAACATTCAGTACTTC. Translating gives CASSRGGAKNIQYF. The chain recombines TRBV7-2 with TRBJ2-4; weak D call: TRBD2 (6 bases). V lost 5 bases, J lost 1 base, and 9 bases lay in between. The CDR3 runs 14 residues. Looked up from germline, CDR1 is SGHTA and CDR2 is FQGNSA.

The J gene is TRBJ2-7, the V gene TRBV5-6; TRBD1 agrees at 8 bases. V lost 3 bases and J lost 1; bases outside the gene matches: 3. Germline values: CDR1 SGHDT, CDR2 YYEEEE. The CDR3 length is 14 residues. In DNA, the CDR3 is TGTGCCAGCAGCTGGACAGGGAAGTCCTACGAGCAGTACTTC. Its protein is CASSWTGKSYEQYF.

The rearrangement links TRBV7-2 to TRBJ2-6; 11 bases agree with TRBD1. This CDR3 is built from 18 residues. Germline V gene data show CDR1 as SGHTA and CDR2 as FQGNSA. V shed 5 bases, J shed 0 bases, and the junction held 6 bases outside the gene matches. CDR3 nucleotides: TGTGCCAGCAGCGGTAGGACAGGGGGCGTCTCTGGGGCCAACGTCCTGACTTTC. This sequence encodes CASSGRTGGVSGANVLTF.

This clone has only a few counts. The chain links TRBV10-3 to TRBJ1-3; maybe TRBD1 (6 bases). V was shortened by 10 bases and J by 2 bases, with 18 bases between the two germline ends. Germline-derived CDR1 and CDR2 are ENHRY and SYGVKD. The CDR3 extends over 15 amino acids. The CDR3: CATYQGFEAGNTIYF. In DNA form, the CDR3 reads TGTGCCACATATCAGGGGTTTGAGGCTGGAAACACCATATATTTT.

The gene calls are TRBV10-3 and TRBJ2-5; weak D call: TRBD2 (5 bases). V was shortened by 5 bases and J by 11 bases, with 12 bases between the two germline ends. The CDR3 is 11 residues long. Germline V CDR1 and CDR2: ENHRY, SYGVKD. CDR3 DNA sequence: TGTGCCATCAGTTCGGAGGCCCAGCAGTACTTC. Translation: CAISSEAQQYF.

The V gene is TRBV4-2, the J gene TRBJ1-2; D unclear. Trimming took off 3 bases at V and 4 bases at J, with 18 bases between the two ends. Germline CDR1 reads LGHNA; CDR2 reads YNFKEQ. CDR3 length: 16 amino acids. Written as DNA, the CDR3 is TGTGCCAGCAGCCAGGCCCATGGAGCTGGATTCTATGGCTACACCTTC. Its protein is CASSQAHGAGFYGYTF.

J is TRBJ2-5 and V is TRBV9; 8 bases fit TRBD2. V trimming: 4 bases; J trimming: 1 base; junction bases outside the gene matches: 9. The length of the CDR3 is 16 residues. Germline V gene sequence: CDR1 SGDLS, CDR2 YYNGEE. CDR3 DNA: TGTGCCAGCAGCCCCAGACTAGCGTTCCCCCAAGAGACCCAGTACTTC. Its protein product is CASSPRLAFPQETQYF.

As for this clone: A read error may account for a junction end that differs from germline. The V call is TRBV5-1, the J call TRBJ2-6; tentatively, D is TRBD1 (5 bases). Germline V gene data show CDR1 as SGHRS and CDR2 as YFSETQ. The CDR3 loop spans 14 amino acids. The CDR3 loop is CASSSGSGANGLTF. The CDR3, as DNA: TGCGCCAGCAGCTCAGGCTCTGGGGCCAACGGCCTGACTTTC.

V and J are TRBV18 and TRBJ2-1; a possible D gene is TRBD1 (5 bases). The germline V and J ends were trimmed by 1 base and 5 bases, with 9 bases remaining between them. This CDR3 is built from 14 residues. In germline, CDR1 is KGHSH, CDR2 LQKENI. The CDR3 DNA follows: TGTGCCAGCTCACCACGGGGCGAACACAATGAGCAGTTCTTC. This encodes CASSPRGEHNEQFF. Combining the CDR3 with reference TRBV18 and TRBJ2-1 gives the whole variable domain NAGVMQNPRHLVRRRGQEARLRCSPMKGHSHVYWYRQLPEEGLKFMVYLQKENIIDESGMPKERFSAEFPKEGPSILRIQQVVRGDSAAYFCASSPRGEHNEQFFGPGTRLTVL.

The sample holds a few counts of this clone. The chain uses TRBV7-8 and TRBJ1-1; TRBD1 agrees at 7 bases. This CDR3 has 12 residues. The V and J ends lost 4 bases and 6 bases, in that order; junction bases with no gene match: 2. Germline V lookup: CDR1 SGHVS, CDR2 FQNEAQ. The CDR3 DNA is TGTGCCAGCAGCTCACAGGGGTCTGAAGCTTTCTTT. This codes for CASSSQGSEAFF.

The chain uses TRBV4-3 and TRBJ2-2, with TRBD2 matching over 9 bases. The CDR3 totals 18 residues. The germline CDR1 and CDR2 sequences are LGHNA and YSLEER. The trim removed 0 bases at V and 7 bases at J, leaving 12 bases unmatched. The CDR3 spells CASSQEPYAGGPVGELFF. DNA for the CDR3: TGCGCCAGCAGCCAAGAACCGTACGCGGGGGGGCCGGTCGGGGAGCTGTTTTTT.

This clone showed up just a few times. The chain has TRBV29-1 and TRBJ1-3; D not certain. Germline values: CDR1 SQVTM, CDR2 ANQGSEA. The CDR3 sequence is 12 residues long. Trimming shortened V by 5 bases and J by 2 bases, and 7 bases separated the two germline ends. The DNA of the CDR3 is TGCAGCGTTCCGGGTGCTGGAAACACCATATATTTT. This gives the protein CSVPGAGNTIYF.